The TCR beta chain described here comes from a study of CD8 T cells in ankylosing spondylitis. TCRdb reprocessed the 5' RACE reads with MiXCR, giving one entry per CDR3 protein. Found here are roughly 180,000 distinct CDR3 sequences, approximately 9% of them singletons; the top ten hold around 15%. This CDR3 is built from 16 residues. Germline assignment: CDR1 SNHLY and CDR2 FYNNEI. With 6 bases clipped from V and 0 bases from J, the junction kept 8 bases outside the gene matches. The V and J genes are TRBV2 and TRBJ2-1, with 7 bases fitting TRBD1. The sequence derives from a female donor with ankylosing spondylitis or in good health (not recorded which). Sequenced input: blood, either unsorted or a sorted T cell fraction (not recorded which). The CDR3 nucleotides read TGTGCCAGCAGCTACAGGGGACCCTCCTCCTACAATGAGCAGTTCTTC. It translates to CASSYRGPSSYNEQFF.